This record looks at one T cell receptor (beta chain) sequence and its context. Its specificity is unknown. The data stem from a study of shared clonotypes between healthy human individuals. Study-wide background: Aged 18 to 49, the donors were a couple of women and a few men.

V was trimmed by 1 base and J by 2 bases, leaving 8 bases between them. This CDR3 is built from 14 residues. Per germline, CDR1 ENHRY and CDR2 SYGVKD. Positively selected for CCR7, the CD45RO-negative cells used as naive CD8 cells excluded terminally differentiated effector memory CD45RA+ cells. This table comes from immunoSEQ multiplex PCR, and its TCRdb copy is limited to in-frame clones, with some not included. The profile covers 800,000 or so clones, with 90% to 98% appearing a single time and less than 0.25% taken by the ten largest. Regarding the study as a whole: Non-shared clonotypes were found to have lower generation probabilities than the clonotypes that were shared by all four of the sorted-subset donors. Clonotype sharing among the donors was expected to vary with sequencing depth.

This TCR derives from a man younger than 45 in good health. The sequenced sample was naive CD8+ T cells sorted from blood. The genes are TRBV10-3 and TRBJ2-5, with D uncertain. CDR3 loop: CAISEWTSQETQYF. The CDR3 nucleotides read TGTGCCATCAGTGAGTGGACGAGTCAAGAGACCCAGTACTTC.